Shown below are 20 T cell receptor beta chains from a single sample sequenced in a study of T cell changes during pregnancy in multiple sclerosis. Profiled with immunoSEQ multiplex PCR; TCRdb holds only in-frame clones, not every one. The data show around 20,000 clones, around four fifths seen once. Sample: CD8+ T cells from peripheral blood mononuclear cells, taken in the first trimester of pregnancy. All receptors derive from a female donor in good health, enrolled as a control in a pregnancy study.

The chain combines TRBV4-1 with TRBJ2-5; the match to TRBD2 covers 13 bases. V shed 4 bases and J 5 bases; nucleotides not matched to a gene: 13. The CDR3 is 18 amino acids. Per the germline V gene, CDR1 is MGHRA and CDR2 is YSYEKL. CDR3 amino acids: CASSPGTSGELSRETQYF. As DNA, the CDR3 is TGCGCCAGCAGCCCCGGGACTAGCGGGGAACTCTCCCGGGAGACCCAGTACTTC.

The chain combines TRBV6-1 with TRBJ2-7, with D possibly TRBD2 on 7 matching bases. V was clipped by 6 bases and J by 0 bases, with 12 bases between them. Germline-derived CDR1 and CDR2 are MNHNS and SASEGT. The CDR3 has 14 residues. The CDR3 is CASSGGRSSYEQYF. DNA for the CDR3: TGTGCCAGCAGCGGGGGGCGGAGCTCCTACGAGCAGTACTTC.

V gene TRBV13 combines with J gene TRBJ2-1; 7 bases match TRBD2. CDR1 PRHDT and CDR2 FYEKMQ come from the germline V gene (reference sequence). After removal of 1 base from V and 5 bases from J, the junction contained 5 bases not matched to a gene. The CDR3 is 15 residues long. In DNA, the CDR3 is TGTGCCAGCAGCTTAGAGGGAGGGCCGGACAATGAGCAGTTCTTC. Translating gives CASSLEGGPDNEQFF.

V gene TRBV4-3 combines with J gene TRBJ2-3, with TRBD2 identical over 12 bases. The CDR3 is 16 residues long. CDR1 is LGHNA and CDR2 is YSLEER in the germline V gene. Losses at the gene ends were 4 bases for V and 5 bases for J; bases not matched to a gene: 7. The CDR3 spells CASSPRTSGVEDTQYF. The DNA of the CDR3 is TGCGCCAGCAGCCCCCGGACTAGCGGGGTGGAAGATACGCAGTATTTT.

The CDR3 DNA follows: TGTGCCACCGTGAACACTGAAGCTTTCTTT. It codes for CATVNTEAFF. The chain carries TRBV28 and TRBJ1-1, with no clear D. Germline V CDR1 and CDR2: MDHEN, SYDVKM. With 10 bases removed from V and 0 bases from J, the gap between germline ends came to 3 bases. The CDR3 covers 10 residues. The full variable domain, rest sourced from reference TRBV28 and TRBJ1-1, is DVKVTQSSRYLVKRTGEKVFLECVQDMDHENMFWYRQDPGLGLRLIYFSYDVKMKEKGDIPEGYSVSREKKERFSLILESASTNQTSMYLCATVNTEAFFGQGTRLTVV.

The CDR3 loop reads CASKQGYLAAFF. The DNA of the CDR3 is TGTGCCAGCAAACAGGGTTACTTGGCGGCTTTCTTT. V is TRBV6-1 and J is TRBJ1-1, with D tentatively TRBD1 (6 bases). V lost 7 bases and J 11 bases, leaving 17 bases between the germline ends. The CDR3 has 12 residues. CDR1 and CDR2 from the germline V gene are MNHNS and SASEGT.

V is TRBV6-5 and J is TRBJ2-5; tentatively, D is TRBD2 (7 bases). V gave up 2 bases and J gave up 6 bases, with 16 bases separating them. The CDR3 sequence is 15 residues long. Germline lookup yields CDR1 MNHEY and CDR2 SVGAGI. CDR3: CASSYAGASGKTQYF. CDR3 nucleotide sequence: TGTGCCAGCAGTTACGCGGGGGCCTCTGGGAAGACCCAGTACTTC.

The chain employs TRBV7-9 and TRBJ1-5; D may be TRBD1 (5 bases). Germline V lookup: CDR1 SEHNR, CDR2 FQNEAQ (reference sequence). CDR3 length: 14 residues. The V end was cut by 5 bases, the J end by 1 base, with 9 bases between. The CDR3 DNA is TGTGCCAGCAGCGGGGGGGGGAGCAATCAGCCCCAGCATTTT. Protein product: CASSGGGSNQPQHF.

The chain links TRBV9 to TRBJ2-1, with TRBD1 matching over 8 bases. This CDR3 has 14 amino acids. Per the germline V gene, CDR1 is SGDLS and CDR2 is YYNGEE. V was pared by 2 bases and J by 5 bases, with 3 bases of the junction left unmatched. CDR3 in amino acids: CASSVGDRNNEQFF. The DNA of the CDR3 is TGTGCCAGCAGCGTGGGGGACAGGAACAATGAGCAGTTCTTC. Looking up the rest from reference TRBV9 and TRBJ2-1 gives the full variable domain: DSGVTQTPKHLITATGQRVTLRCSPRSGDLSVYWYQQSLDQGLQFLIQYYNGEERAKGNILERFSAQQFPDLHSELNLSSLELGDSALYFCASSVGDRNNEQFFGPGTRLTVL.

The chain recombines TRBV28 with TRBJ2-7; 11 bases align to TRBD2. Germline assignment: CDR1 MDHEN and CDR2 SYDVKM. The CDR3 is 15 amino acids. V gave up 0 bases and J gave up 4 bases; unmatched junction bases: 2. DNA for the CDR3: TGTGCCAGCAGTTTATGGACTAGCGGGATGTACGAGCAGTACTTC. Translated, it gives CASSLWTSGMYEQYF.

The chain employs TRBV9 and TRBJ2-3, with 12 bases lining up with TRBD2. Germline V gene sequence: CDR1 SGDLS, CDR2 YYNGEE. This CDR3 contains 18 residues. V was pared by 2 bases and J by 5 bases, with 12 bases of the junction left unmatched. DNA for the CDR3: TGTGCCAGCAGCGTCAGGCGGCTAGCGGGAGGGCAGGGAGATACGCAGTATTTT. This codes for CASSVRRLAGGQGDTQYF.

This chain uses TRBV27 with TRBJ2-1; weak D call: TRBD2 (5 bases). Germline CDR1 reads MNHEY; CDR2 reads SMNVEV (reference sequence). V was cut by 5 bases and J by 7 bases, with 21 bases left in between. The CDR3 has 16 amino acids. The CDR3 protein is CASSLIVTSRENEQFF. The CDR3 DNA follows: TGTGCCAGCAGTCTCATTGTTACTAGTAGGGAGAATGAGCAGTTCTTC.

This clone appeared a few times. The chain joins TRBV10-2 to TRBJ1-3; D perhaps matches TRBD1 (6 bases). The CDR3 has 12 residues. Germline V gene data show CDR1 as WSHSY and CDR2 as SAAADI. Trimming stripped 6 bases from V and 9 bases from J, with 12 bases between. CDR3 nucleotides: TGCGCCAGCAGACAGGGAATCGCCACCATATATTTT. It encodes CASRQGIATIYF.

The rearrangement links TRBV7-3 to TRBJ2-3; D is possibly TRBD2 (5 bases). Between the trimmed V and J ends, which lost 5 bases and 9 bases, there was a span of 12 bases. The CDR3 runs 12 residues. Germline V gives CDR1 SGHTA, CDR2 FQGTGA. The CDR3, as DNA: TGTGCCAGCAGCCCGGGATCAGGAACGCAGTATTTT. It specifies CASSPGSGTQYF.

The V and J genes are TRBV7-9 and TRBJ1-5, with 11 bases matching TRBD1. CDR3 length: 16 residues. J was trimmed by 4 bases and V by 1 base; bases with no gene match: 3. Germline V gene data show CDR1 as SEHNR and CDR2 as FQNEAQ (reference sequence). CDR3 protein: CASSLGDRGKNQPQHF. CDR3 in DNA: TGTGCCAGCAGCTTAGGGGACAGGGGGAAGAATCAGCCCCAGCATTTT.

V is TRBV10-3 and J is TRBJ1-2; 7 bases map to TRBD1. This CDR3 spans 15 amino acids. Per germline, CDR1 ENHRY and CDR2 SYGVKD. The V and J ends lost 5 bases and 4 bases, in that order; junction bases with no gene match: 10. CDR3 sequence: CAISTTQGRSYGYTF. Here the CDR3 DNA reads TGTGCCATCAGTACCACACAGGGGAGAAGCTATGGCTACACCTTC.

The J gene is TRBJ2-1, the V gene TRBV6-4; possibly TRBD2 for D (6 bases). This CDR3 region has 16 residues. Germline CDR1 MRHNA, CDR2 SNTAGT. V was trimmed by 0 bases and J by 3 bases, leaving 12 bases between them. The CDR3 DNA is TGTGCCAGCAGTGACTCTGCAGGAGGGGACTACAATGAGCAGTTCTTC. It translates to CASSDSAGGDYNEQFF.

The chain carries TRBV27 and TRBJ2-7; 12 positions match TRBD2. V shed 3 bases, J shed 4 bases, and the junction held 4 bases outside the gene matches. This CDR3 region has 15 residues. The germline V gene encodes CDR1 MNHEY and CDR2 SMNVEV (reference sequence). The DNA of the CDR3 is TGTGCCAGCAGTTTCGGACTAGCGGGAAGGTACGAGCAGTACTTC. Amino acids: CASSFGLAGRYEQYF.

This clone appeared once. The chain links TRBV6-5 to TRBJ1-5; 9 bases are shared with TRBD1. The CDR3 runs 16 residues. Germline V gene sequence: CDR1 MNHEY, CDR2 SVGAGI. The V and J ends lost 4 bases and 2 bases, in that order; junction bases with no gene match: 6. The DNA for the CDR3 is TGTGCCAGCAGTTCTACAGGGGGCGCGGGCAATCAGCCCCAGCATTTT. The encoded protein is CASSSTGGAGNQPQHF.

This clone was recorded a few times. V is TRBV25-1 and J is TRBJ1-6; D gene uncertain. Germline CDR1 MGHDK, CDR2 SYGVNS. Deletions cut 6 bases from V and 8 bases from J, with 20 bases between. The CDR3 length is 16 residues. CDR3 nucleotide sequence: TGTGCCAGCAGCCTTCTCCGGGGAGGGAGAGATTCACCCCTCCACTTT. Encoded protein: CASSLLRGGRDSPLHF.